This entry concerns a single TCR beta chain. Its antigen is still unknown. The method was immunoSEQ multiplex PCR; TCRdb's version includes in-frame clones alone and lacks a portion of them. The data contain 150,000 to 180,000 clones, roughly nine tenths of them seen just once; the ten biggest clones take up less than 3.5%. Trimming cost V 0 bases and J 4 bases; bases outside gene matches: 5. Germline CDR1 is SGHKS and CDR2 is YYEKEE (reference sequence). The length of the CDR3 is 15 residues. The data were obtained in a study of T cell responses to AZD1222 COVID-19 vaccine. Findings and limits, study-wide: After two AZD1222 doses, spike-specific TCR breadth and depth rose versus day 0. Reportedly, nearly half the spike-specific TCRs target unmutated variant regions. Across spike, vaccine-associated CD4 TCRs were found, dominant at 160-218 and 743-854.

Specimen: peripheral blood, collected on day 0 of AZD1222 vaccination. The V and J genes are TRBV5-5 and TRBJ1-2, with 8 bases matching TRBD1. The TCR was taken from an adult in good health. The CDR3 DNA follows: TGTGCCAGCAGCTTGGTAGCAGGGGGCTCCTATGGCTACACCTTC. It is translated as CASSLVAGGSYGYTF.